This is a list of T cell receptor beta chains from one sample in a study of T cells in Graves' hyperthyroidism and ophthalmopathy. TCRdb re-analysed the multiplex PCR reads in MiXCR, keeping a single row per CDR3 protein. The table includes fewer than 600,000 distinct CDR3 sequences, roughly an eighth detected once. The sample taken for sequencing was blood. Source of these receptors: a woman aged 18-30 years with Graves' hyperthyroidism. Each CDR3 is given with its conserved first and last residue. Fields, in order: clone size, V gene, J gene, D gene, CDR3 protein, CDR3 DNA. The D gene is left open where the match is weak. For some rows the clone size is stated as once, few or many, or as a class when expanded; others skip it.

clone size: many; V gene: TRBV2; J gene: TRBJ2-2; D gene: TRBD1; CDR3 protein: CASSQQGLGELFF; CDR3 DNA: TGTGCCAGCAGTCAACAGGGGTTGGGGGAGCTGTTTTTT
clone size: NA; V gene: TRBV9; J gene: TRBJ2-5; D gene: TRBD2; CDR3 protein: CASSVRGKLAGGETQYF; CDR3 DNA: TGTGCCAGCAGCGTGAGAGGGAAACTAGCGGGAGGGGAGACCCAGTACTTC
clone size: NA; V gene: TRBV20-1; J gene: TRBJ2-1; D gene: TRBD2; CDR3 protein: CSAPRITSGGDNEQFF; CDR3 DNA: TGCAGTGCTCCTAGAATAACTAGCGGGGGGGACAATGAGCAGTTCTTC
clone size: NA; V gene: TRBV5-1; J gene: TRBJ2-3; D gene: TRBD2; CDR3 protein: CASSLGTSGRTDSQYF; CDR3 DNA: TGCGCCAGCAGCTTAGGGACTAGCGGAAGAACAGATTCGCAGTATTTT
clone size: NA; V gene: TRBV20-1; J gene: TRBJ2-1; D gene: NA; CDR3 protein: CSANLPRNEQFF; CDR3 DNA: TGCAGTGCTAACCTACCTAGGAATGAGCAGTTCTTC
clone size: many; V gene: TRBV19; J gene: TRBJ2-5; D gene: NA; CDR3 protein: CASSRSRSPQETQYF; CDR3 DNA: TGTGCCAGTAGTAGGTCCCGCTCACCCCAAGAGACCCAGTACTTC
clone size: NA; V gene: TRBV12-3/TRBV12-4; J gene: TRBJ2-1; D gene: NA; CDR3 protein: CATADPLSYNEQFF; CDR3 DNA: TGTGCCACCGCGGACCCCTTATCGTACAATGAGCAGTTCTTC
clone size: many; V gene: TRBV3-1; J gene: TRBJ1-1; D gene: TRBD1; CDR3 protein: CASSQLPGQVPPEAFF; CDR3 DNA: TGTGCCAGCAGCCAATTGCCGGGACAGGTCCCGCCTGAAGCTTTCTTT
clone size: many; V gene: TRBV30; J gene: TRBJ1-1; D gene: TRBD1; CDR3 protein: CAWNPGGEVEAFF; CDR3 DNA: TGTGCCTGGAACCCAGGGGGAGAGGTTGAAGCTTTCTTT
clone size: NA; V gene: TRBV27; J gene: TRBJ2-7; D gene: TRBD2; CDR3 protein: CASSLSSGSHGDEQYF; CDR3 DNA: TGTGCCAGCAGTTTATCTAGCGGGAGCCATGGCGATGAGCAGTACTTC
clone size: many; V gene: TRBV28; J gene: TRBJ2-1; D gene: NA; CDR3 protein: CASSLLDTGYNEQFF; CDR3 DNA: TGTGCCAGCAGTTTACTTGACACTGGCTACAATGAGCAGTTCTTC
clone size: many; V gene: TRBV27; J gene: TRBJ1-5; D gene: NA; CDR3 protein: CASSLSVGMSNQPQHF; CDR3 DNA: TGTGCCAGCAGTTTATCGGTGGGAATGAGCAATCAGCCCCAGCATTTT
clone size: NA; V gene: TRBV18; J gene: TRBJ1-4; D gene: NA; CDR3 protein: CASSPQSTGENEKLFF; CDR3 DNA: TGTGCCAGCTCACCTCAATCGACAGGAGAGAATGAAAAACTGTTTTTT
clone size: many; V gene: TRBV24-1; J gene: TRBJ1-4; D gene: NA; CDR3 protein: CATSVGGKNEKLFF; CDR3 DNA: TGTGCCACCAGTGTAGGGGGGAAAAATGAAAAACTGTTTTTT
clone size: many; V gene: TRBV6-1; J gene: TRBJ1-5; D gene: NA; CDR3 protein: CASRDSYNQPQHF; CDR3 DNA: TGTGCCAGCAGGGACAGCTACAATCAGCCCCAGCATTTT
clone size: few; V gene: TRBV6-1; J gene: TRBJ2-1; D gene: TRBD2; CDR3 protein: CASTGTSGTFEQFF; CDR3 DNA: TGTGCCAGCACCGGGACTAGCGGGACATTTGAGCAGTTCTTC
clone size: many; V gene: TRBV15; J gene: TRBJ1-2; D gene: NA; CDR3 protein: CATSRDDYRVRDYGYTF; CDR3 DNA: TGTGCCACCAGCAGAGATGATTACAGGGTCAGGGACTATGGCTACACCTTC
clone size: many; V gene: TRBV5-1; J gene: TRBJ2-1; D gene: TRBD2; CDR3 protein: CASSTSGRLSYNEQFF; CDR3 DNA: TGCGCCAGCAGCACTAGCGGGAGGTTATCCTACAATGAGCAGTTCTTC
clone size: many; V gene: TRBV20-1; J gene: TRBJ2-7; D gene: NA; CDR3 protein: CSARVGTTYEQYF; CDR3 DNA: TGCAGTGCTAGAGTAGGTACCACCTACGAGCAGTACTTC
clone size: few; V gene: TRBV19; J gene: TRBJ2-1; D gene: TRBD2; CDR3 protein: CASSMVLAENEQFF; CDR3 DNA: TGTGCCAGTAGTATGGTCCTAGCGGAGAATGAGCAGTTCTTC
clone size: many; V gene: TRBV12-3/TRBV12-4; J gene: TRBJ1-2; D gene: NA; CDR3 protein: CASRIGGLNYGYTF; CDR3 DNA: TGTGCCAGCAGAATAGGGGGTCTTAACTATGGCTACACCTTC
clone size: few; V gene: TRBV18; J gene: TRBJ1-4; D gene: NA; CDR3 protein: CASSPSVKANEKLFF; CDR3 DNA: TGTGCCAGCTCCCCCTCCGTAAAGGCGAATGAAAAACTGTTTTTT
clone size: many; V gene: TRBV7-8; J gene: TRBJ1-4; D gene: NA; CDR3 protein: CASRPRATNEKLFF; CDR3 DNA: TGTGCCAGCCGTCCCCGAGCAACTAATGAAAAACTGTTTTTT
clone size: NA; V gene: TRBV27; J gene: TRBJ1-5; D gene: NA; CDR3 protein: CASSVSSGAGNQPQHF; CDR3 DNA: TGTGCCAGCAGTGTGAGTTCGGGGGCGGGCAATCAGCCCCAGCATTTT
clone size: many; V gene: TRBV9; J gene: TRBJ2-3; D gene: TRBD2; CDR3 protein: CASSVGTLAGDTDTQYF; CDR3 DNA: TGTGCCAGCAGCGTTGGAACTCTAGCGGGGGACACAGATACGCAGTATTTT
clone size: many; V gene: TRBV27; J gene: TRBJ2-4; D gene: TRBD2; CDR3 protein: CASSLRAGGTKNIQYF; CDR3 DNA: TGTGCCAGCAGTTTACGAGCGGGAGGTACCAAAAACATTCAGTACTTC
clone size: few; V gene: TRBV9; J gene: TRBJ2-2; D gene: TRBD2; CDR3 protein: CASSSGGAGELFF; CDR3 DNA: TGTGCCAGCAGCTCCGGGGGGGCCGGGGAGCTGTTTTTT
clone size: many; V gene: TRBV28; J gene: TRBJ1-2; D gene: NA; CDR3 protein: CASSYKGNYGYTF; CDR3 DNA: TGTGCCAGCAGTTATAAGGGAAACTATGGCTACACCTTC
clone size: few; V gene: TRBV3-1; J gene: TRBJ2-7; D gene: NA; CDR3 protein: CASNWGASDYEQYF; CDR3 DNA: TGTGCCAGCAACTGGGGGGCGTCTGACTACGAGCAGTACTTC
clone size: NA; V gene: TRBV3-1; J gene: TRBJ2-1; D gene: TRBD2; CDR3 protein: CASRAGLAGSYNEQFF; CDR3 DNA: TGTGCCAGCAGAGCGGGACTAGCGGGATCCTACAATGAGCAGTTCTTC
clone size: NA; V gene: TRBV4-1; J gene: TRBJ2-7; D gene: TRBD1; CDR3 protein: CASSQIQGNYEQYF; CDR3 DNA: TGCGCCAGCAGCCAAATACAGGGGAACTACGAGCAGTACTTC
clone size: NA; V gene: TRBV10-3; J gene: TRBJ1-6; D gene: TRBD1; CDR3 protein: CAIRGQSSYNSPLHF; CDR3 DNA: TGTGCCATCAGGGGACAGAGCTCCTATAATTCACCCCTCCACTTT
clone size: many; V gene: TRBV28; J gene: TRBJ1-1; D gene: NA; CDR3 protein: CASSWGSSMNTEAFF; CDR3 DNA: TGTGCCAGCAGTTGGGGCAGCTCCATGAACACTGAAGCTTTCTTT
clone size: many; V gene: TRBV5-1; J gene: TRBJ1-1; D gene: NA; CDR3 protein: CASSQSGGVDTEAFF; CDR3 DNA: TGCGCCAGCAGCCAATCGGGGGGCGTAGACACTGAAGCTTTCTTT
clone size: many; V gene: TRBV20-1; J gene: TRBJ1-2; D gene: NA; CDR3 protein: CSAPTRLTNYGYTF; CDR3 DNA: TGCAGTGCTCCTACCAGGCTTACTAACTATGGCTACACCTTC
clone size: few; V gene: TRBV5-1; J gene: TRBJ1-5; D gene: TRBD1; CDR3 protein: CASSWGTGGGQPQHF; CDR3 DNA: TGCGCCAGCAGCTGGGGGACAGGGGGAGGTCAGCCCCAGCATTTT
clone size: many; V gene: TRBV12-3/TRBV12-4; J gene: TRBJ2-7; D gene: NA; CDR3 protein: CASSLGQPYEQYF; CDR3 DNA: TGTGCCAGCAGCCTTGGACAGCCCTACGAGCAGTACTTC
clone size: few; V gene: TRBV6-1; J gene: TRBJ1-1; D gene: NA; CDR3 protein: CASSEAGGAVEAFF; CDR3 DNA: TGTGCCAGCAGTGAAGCAGGAGGGGCTGTTGAAGCTTTCTTT
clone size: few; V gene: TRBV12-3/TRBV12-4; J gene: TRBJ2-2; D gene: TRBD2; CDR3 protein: CASSLAGELGELFF; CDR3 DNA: TGTGCCAGCAGCTTAGCGGGAGAGCTCGGGGAGCTGTTTTTT
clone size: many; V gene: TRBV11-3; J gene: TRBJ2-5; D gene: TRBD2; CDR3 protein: CASSLGLAEDQETQYF; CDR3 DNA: TGTGCCAGCAGCTTAGGACTAGCGGAGGACCAAGAGACCCAGTACTTC
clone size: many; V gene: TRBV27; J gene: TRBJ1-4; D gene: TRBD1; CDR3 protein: CASRSGTGQEKLFF; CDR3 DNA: TGTGCCAGCAGGTCCGGGACAGGGCAAGAAAAACTGTTTTTT
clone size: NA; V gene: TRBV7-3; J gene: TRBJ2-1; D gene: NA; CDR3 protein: CASSLSAGLYNEQFF; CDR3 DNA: TGTGCCAGCAGCTTAAGTGCGGGGTTATACAATGAGCAGTTCTTC
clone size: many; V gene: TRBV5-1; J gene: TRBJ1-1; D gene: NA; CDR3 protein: CASTPEEGSRTEAFF; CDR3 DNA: TGCGCCAGTACACCCGAGGAGGGGTCGAGAACTGAAGCTTTCTTT
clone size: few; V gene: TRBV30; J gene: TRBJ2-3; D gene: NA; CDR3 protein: CAWSSTGDTQYF; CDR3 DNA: TGTGCCTGGAGCTCAACAGGGGATACGCAGTATTTT
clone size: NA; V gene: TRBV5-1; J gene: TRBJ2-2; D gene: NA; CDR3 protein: CASSFNGAELFF; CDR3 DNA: TGCGCCAGCAGCTTCAATGGCGCGGAGCTGTTTTTT
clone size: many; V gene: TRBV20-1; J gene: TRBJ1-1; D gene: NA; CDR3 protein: CSALRTPTQTEAFF; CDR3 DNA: TGCAGTGCTCTACGCACACCGACCCAAACTGAAGCTTTCTTT
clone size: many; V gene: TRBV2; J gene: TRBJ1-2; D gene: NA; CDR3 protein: CASSEGGTESYGYTF; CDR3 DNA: TGTGCCAGCAGTGAAGGCGGCACCGAATCCTATGGCTACACCTTC